These 27 T cell receptor beta chains were sequenced from one sample in a study of Ad26.COV2.S vaccination and SARS-CoV-2 variants. The repertoire was sequenced with immunoSEQ multiplex PCR; TCRdb's copy has only in-frame clones and lacks some. The table includes under 550,000 clones, 80% to 95% detected once. The sample's treatment: about 20 received Ad26.COV2.S at low or high dose, single or two shots; about 5 received placebo; per-sample allocation not given. All samples were drawn on day 63, counting from the first vaccine or placebo injection. The sample was peripheral blood, taken in a trial of Ad26.COV2.S vaccine versus placebo. Receptors originate from a person aged 18-60 years who received the Ad26.COV2.S COVID-19 vaccine or a placebo.

In this sample, this clone turned up a few times. CDR3 amino acids: CASSPKLDTFISNQPQHF. The CDR3 DNA sequence: TGTGCCAGCAGTCCCAAACTCGACACGTTCATAAGCAATCAGCCCCAGCATTTT. This chain connects TRBV27 to TRBJ1-5, with D unresolved. Germline V gene data show CDR1 as MNHEY and CDR2 as SMNVEV (reference sequence). The CDR3 is 18 residues long. Trimming took off 5 bases at V and 1 base at J, with 21 bases between the two ends.

The gene calls are TRBV6-5 and TRBJ2-1; tentatively, D is TRBD1 (5 bases). CDR3 length: 15 amino acids. The V end lost 3 bases, the J end lost 6 bases, and 15 bases lay between the germline ends. The germline V gene has CDR1 MNHEY and CDR2 SVGAGI. The CDR3 coding sequence is TGTGCCAGCAGTTATGATCCTAAGGGGTCCAATGAGCAGTTCTTC. Translated, it gives CASSYDPKGSNEQFF.

The chain uses TRBV7-2 and TRBJ2-1; 13 bases map to TRBD2. The CDR3 runs 16 residues. The germline V gene encodes CDR1 SGHTA and CDR2 FQGNSA. The V gene end was trimmed by 5 bases and the J gene end by 7 bases; junction bases not matched to a gene: 8. The CDR3 spells CASSPPGLAGVNEQFF. As DNA, the CDR3 is TGTGCCAGCAGCCCTCCTGGACTAGCGGGAGTGAATGAGCAGTTCTTC.

The chain combines TRBV7-6 with TRBJ2-1; D possibly corresponds to TRBD1 (6 bases). V lost 4 bases, J lost 6 bases, and 10 bases lay in between. The CDR3 loop spans 13 amino acids. The germline gives CDR1 SGHVS, CDR2 FNYEAQ. CDR3 loop: CASSSTGSNEQFF. CDR3 nucleotides: TGTGCCAGCAGCTCAACAGGGAGCAATGAGCAGTTCTTC.

This chain joins TRBV18 and TRBJ1-4, with D perhaps matching TRBD1 (6 bases). V lost 3 bases and J 8 bases, leaving 16 bases between the germline ends. Germline CDR1 reads KGHSH; CDR2 reads LQKENI. The CDR3 extends over 15 amino acids. The CDR3 region has the DNA TGTGCCAGCTCACCCCCGGGACAAGATGGCGAAAAACTGTTTTTT. It specifies CASSPPGQDGEKLFF.

The chain links TRBV6-5 to TRBJ2-7; tentative D call: TRBD2 (6 bases). Trimming removed 0 bases from V and 0 bases from J, with 9 bases in between. Germline-derived CDR1 and CDR2 are MNHEY and SVGAGI. This CDR3 comprises 15 residues. The CDR3 reads CASSYSGTASYEQYF. The CDR3 DNA reads TGTGCCAGCAGTTACTCTGGGACTGCCTCCTACGAGCAGTACTTC.

The rearrangement uses TRBV9 and TRBJ1-2; TRBD1 matches at 7 bases. This CDR3 contains 14 residues. V trimming: 3 bases; J trimming: 1 base; junction bases outside the gene matches: 3. Germline V gene data show CDR1 as SGDLS and CDR2 as YYNGEE. In DNA, the CDR3 is TGTGCCAGCAGCGCGGGGGACAGTAACTATGGCTACACCTTC. Translation gives CASSAGDSNYGYTF.

The gene calls are TRBV7-9 and TRBJ2-1; D remains unclear. Per germline, CDR1 SEHNR and CDR2 FQNEAQ (reference sequence). Trimming removed 3 bases from V and 9 bases from J, with 12 bases in between. The CDR3 runs 13 residues. CDR3 DNA: TGTGCCAGCAGCTTCCTTGGCCCCCCTGAGCAGTTCTTC. Translated, it gives CASSFLGPPEQFF. The full variable domain, its missing parts supplied by reference TRBV7-9 and TRBJ2-1, is DTGVSQNPRHKITKRGQNVTFRCDPISEHNRLYWYRQTLGQGPEFLTYFQNEAQLEKSRLLSDRFSAERPKGSFSTLEIQRTEQGDSAMYLCASSFLGPPEQFFGPGTRLTVL.

The sample holds one count of this clone. The CDR3 reads CASSRQGVWNTEAFF. The CDR3 DNA is TGTGCCAGTTCTCGACAGGGTGTGTGGAACACTGAAGCTTTCTTT. The chain combines TRBV19 with TRBJ1-1; 7 bases fit TRBD1. Germline V lookup: CDR1 LNHDA, CDR2 SQIVND (reference sequence). V gave up 8 bases and J gave up 1 base; unmatched junction bases: 10. The CDR3 is 15 amino acids.

Here the CDR3 reads CASSLRPTGQGFQETQYF. The CDR3 nucleotides are TGCGCCAGCAGCTTACGCCCAACGGGACAGGGGTTCCAAGAGACCCAGTACTTC. The V call is TRBV5-1, the J call TRBJ2-5; 10 nucleotides match TRBD1. J was trimmed by 1 base and V by 2 bases; bases with no gene match: 11. The germline gives CDR1 SGHRS, CDR2 YFSETQ. This CDR3 comprises 18 residues.

This sequence joins TRBV5-1 and TRBJ2-1; 8 bases match TRBD1. This CDR3 region has 15 residues. Germline V lookup: CDR1 SGHRS, CDR2 YFSETQ. V lost 7 bases, J lost 1 base, and 7 bases stayed unmatched. CDR3: CASGPGTGSYNEQFF. The CDR3 DNA reads as TGCGCCAGCGGACCCGGGACAGGTTCCTACAATGAGCAGTTCTTC.

This clone appeared once. The rearrangement joins TRBV6-6 to TRBJ2-7; tentatively, D is TRBD1 or TRBD2 (7 bases each). Germline CDR1 MNHNY, CDR2 SVGAGI (reference sequence). The CDR3 is 15 residues long. V was shortened by 5 bases and J by 0 bases, with 14 bases between the two germline ends. CDR3 nucleotides: TGTGCCAGCAGTCCAGGGGGGGTTAGCTCCTACGAGCAGTACTTC. Its translation: CASSPGGVSSYEQYF.

The CDR3 spells CASSSYFGRGDSPLHF. The CDR3 DNA follows: TGTGCCAGCAGTTCTTATTTTGGCAGGGGTGATTCACCCCTCCACTTT. The genes are TRBV28 and TRBJ1-6, with D perhaps TRBD1 (6 bases). Germline lookup yields CDR1 MDHEN and CDR2 SYDVKM. The CDR3 consists of 16 residues. Trimming took 4 bases from V and 8 from J, leaving 18 bases between them.

V and J are TRBV7-8 and TRBJ2-1; possibly TRBD2 for D (6 bases). V was clipped by 3 bases and J by 0 bases, with 15 bases between them. The V gene's germline CDR1 is SGHVS and CDR2 FQNEAQ. The CDR3 has 17 residues. CDR3 in DNA: TGTGCCAGCAGCTTTCTCTTGCGGGGTAGCTCCTACAATGAGCAGTTCTTC. Translating gives CASSFLLRGSSYNEQFF. Full variable domain (remainder filled in from reference TRBV7-8 and TRBJ2-1): GAGVSQSPRYKVAKRGQDVALRCDPISGHVSLFWYQQALGQGPEFLTYFQNEAQLDKSGLPSDRFFAERPEGSVSTLKIQRTQQEDSAVYLCASSFLLRGSSYNEQFFGPGTRLTVL.

V and J are TRBV7-8 and TRBJ1-1; 7 positions match TRBD1. Trimming cost V 5 bases and J 3 bases; bases outside gene matches: 6. The germline V gene has CDR1 SGHVS and CDR2 FQNEAQ. This CDR3 spans 14 amino acids. CDR3 sequence: CASSLSTGHTEAFF. DNA of the CDR3: TGTGCCAGCAGCCTTTCGACAGGGCACACTGAAGCTTTCTTT.

The chain employs TRBV9 and TRBJ2-3, with D possibly called TRBD1 or TRBD2 (5 bases each). Trimming shortened V by 0 bases and J by 2 bases, and 13 bases separated the two germline ends. Germline CDR1 reads SGDLS; CDR2 reads YYNGEE. CDR3 length equals 16 residues. The CDR3 DNA reads as TGTGCCAGCAGCGTAGCCGGGGACGTTGACACAGATACGCAGTATTTT. It encodes CASSVAGDVDTDTQYF.

The chain uses TRBV7-6 and TRBJ2-5, with 7 nucleotides matching TRBD2. This CDR3 is 15 amino acids long. After removal of 1 base from V and 2 bases from J, the junction contained 4 bases not matched to a gene. Germline CDR1 reads SGHVS; CDR2 reads FNYEAQ. CDR3 protein: CASSLVGGKQETQYF. Written as DNA, the CDR3 is TGTGCCAGCAGCTTAGTGGGGGGGAAACAAGAGACCCAGTACTTC.

The chain is built from TRBV18 and TRBJ2-2, with TRBD2 matching over 7 bases. There are 18 residues in the CDR3. The V gene's germline CDR1 is KGHSH and CDR2 LQKENI. V lost 1 base and J lost 1; bases outside the gene matches: 9. CDR3 nucleotides: TGTGCCAGCTCACCACTTAGGGTGGCTAGCGGGAACACCGGGGAGCTGTTTTTT. This gives the protein CASSPLRVASGNTGELFF.

The chain links TRBV4-3 to TRBJ1-1; 12 bases align to TRBD1. This CDR3 spans 14 amino acids. Trimming at V came to 1 base and at J to 10 bases, leaving 4 bases not matched to a gene. CDR1 and CDR2 (germline): LGHNA, YSLEER. The CDR3 DNA is TGCGCCAGCAGCCAAGCAGGGACAGGGGGCAGAGCTTTCTTT. Residues: CASSQAGTGGRAFF.

V is TRBV18 and J is TRBJ1-3; D unresolved. CDR1 KGHSH and CDR2 LQKENI come from the germline V gene. The V and J ends lost 2 bases and 2 bases respectively, with 7 bases between them. This CDR3 spans 14 amino acids. Here the CDR3 DNA reads TGTGCCAGCTCACCAGCCGGGACTGGAAACACCATATATTTT. Its translation: CASSPAGTGNTIYF.

The chain uses TRBV15 and TRBJ2-7, with 7 bases aligning to TRBD2. This CDR3 has 16 residues. The junction had 9 bases not matched to a gene; V was cut back by 4 bases and J by 0 bases. The germline gives CDR1 LNHNV, CDR2 YYDKDF (reference sequence). CDR3 sequence: CATSTPSRDYSYEQYF. The CDR3 bases are TGTGCCACCAGCACCCCCTCCCGGGACTACTCCTACGAGCAGTACTTC.

The J gene is TRBJ2-7, the V gene TRBV5-4, with TRBD2 matching 7 bases. V lost 4 bases and J lost 5; bases outside the gene matches: 9. CDR3 size: 14 residues. Germline loops: CDR1 SGHNT, CDR2 YYREEE (reference sequence). The CDR3, as DNA: TGTGCCAGCAGCCTGAGGACTAGGGTGAACGAGCAGTACTTC. Its translation is CASSLRTRVNEQYF.

The chain joins TRBV6-2 or TRBV6-3 to TRBJ2-5, with a tentative D call TRBD1 (6 bases). Looked up from germline, CDR1 is MNHEY and CDR2 is SVGEGT. Trimming cost V 0 bases and J 1 base, with 12 bases left between them. The CDR3 has 16 residues. The CDR3 is CASSYSQGLFQETQYF. The CDR3 nucleotides read TGTGCCAGCAGTTACTCGCAGGGGTTATTCCAAGAGACCCAGTACTTC.

This sequence joins TRBV20-1 and TRBJ1-6; D not certain. The CDR3 is made up of 14 amino acids. CDR1 is DFQATT and CDR2 is SNEGSKA in the germline V gene (reference sequence). The V end was cut by 3 bases, the J end by 15 bases, with 21 bases between. This CDR3 reads CSASHTARHTDLHF. DNA for the CDR3: TGCAGTGCTAGTCATACGGCCCGACATACCGACCTCCACTTT.

V gene TRBV7-8 combines with J gene TRBJ1-2, with 7 bases fitting TRBD1. The CDR3 is 15 amino acids. Germline trimming cut 1 base from V and 6 bases from J; bases unmatched to any gene: 8. Germline V gene data show CDR1 as SGHVS and CDR2 as FQNEAQ. Here the CDR3 reads CASSLVGTASDGYTF. DNA for the CDR3: TGTGCCAGCAGCTTAGTCGGGACAGCCTCCGATGGCTACACCTTC.

The J gene is TRBJ1-4, the V gene TRBV19, with D possibly matching TRBD1 (6 bases). V shed 2 bases and J shed 11 bases, with 9 bases lying between them. The length of the CDR3 is 12 residues. The V gene's germline CDR1 is LNHDA and CDR2 SQIVND (reference sequence). The CDR3 protein is CASSIPDSKLFF. The CDR3 nucleotides read TGTGCCAGTAGTATACCGGACAGTAAACTGTTTTTT.

The V and J genes are TRBV5-5 and TRBJ2-7; maybe TRBD2 (6 bases). The length of the CDR3 is 15 residues. V lost 0 bases and J 3 bases, leaving 13 bases between the germline ends. Per the germline V gene, CDR1 is SGHKS and CDR2 is YYEKEE (reference sequence). The CDR3 DNA reads TGTGCCAGCAGCTTGGGAGGACTATCCTTCTACGAGCAGTACTTC. It codes for CASSLGGLSFYEQYF.